This T cell receptor (beta chain) came from a study of blood T cells in healthy people across ages. Germline CDR1 is MNHEY and CDR2 is SMNVEV (reference sequence). This CDR3 region has 15 residues. Trimming shortened V by 5 bases and J by 2 bases, and 16 bases separated the two germline ends. Combining a sample-barcoded 5' primer with a J-beta primer mix, a second PCR ran for roughly 6 to 12 cycles. TCRdb processed the 5' RACE reads anew with MiXCR; each CDR3 protein has one entry. The sample holds around 990,000 distinct CDR3 sequences; more than 30% are singletons and the top ten take roughly 14%. The sample consisted of blood. The chain combines TRBV27 with TRBJ2-7; weak D call: TRBD1 (6 bases). The source is a man aged 18 to 29 in good health. For the CDR3, the DNA is TGTGCCAGCAGTCTCCAGGGGTACACCACCTACGAGCAGTACTTC. Translation gives CASSLQGYTTYEQYF.